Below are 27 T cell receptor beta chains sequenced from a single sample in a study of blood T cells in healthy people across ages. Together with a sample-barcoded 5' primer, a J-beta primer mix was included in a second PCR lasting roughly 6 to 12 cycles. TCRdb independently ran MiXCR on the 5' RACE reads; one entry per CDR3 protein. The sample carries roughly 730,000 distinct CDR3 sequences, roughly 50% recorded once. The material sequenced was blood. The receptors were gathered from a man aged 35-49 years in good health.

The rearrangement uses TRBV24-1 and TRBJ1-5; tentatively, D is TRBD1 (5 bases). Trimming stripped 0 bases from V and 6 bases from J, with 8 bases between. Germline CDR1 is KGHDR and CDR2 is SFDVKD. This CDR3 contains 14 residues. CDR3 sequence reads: CATSDLSGLQPQHF. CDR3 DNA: TGTGCCACCAGTGATTTGTCAGGGCTTCAGCCCCAGCATTTT.

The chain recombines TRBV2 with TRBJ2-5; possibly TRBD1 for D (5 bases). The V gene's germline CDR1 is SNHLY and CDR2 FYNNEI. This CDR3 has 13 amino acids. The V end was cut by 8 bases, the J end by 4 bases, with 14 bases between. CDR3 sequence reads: CASGPRGGETQYF. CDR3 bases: TGTGCCAGCGGGCCTAGGGGTGGAGAGACCCAGTACTTC.

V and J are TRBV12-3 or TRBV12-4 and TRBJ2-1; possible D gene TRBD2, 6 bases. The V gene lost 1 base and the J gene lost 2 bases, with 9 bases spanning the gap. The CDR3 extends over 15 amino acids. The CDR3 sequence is CASSLDSSAYNEQFF. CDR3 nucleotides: TGTGCCAGCAGTTTAGATTCTAGCGCCTACAATGAGCAGTTCTTC.

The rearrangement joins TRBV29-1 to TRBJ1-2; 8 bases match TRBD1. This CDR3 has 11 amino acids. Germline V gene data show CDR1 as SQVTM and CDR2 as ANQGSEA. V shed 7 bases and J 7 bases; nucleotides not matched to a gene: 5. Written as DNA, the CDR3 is TGCAGCGGAGCAGGGGGCGGTGGCTACACCTTC. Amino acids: CSGAGGGGYTF.

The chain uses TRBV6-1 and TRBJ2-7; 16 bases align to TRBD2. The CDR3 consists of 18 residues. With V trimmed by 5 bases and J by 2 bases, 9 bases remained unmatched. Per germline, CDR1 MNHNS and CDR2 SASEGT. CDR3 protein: CASSREGTSGRAAYEQYF. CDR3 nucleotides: TGTGCCAGCAGTCGAGAGGGGACTAGCGGGAGGGCCGCCTACGAGCAGTACTTC.

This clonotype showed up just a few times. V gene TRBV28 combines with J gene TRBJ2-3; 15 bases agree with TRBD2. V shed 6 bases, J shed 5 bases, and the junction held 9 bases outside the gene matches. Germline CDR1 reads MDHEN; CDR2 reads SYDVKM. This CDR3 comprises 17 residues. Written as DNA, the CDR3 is TGTGCCAGCAGAAAAAATGGACTAGCGGGGGGGCTAGATACGCAGTATTTT. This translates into CASRKNGLAGGLDTQYF.

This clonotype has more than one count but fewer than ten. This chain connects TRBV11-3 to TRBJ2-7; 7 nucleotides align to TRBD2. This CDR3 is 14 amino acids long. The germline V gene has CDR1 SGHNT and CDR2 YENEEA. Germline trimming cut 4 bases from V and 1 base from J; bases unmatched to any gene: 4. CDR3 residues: CASSWDGRSYEQYF. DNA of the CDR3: TGTGCCAGCAGCTGGGACGGGAGGTCCTACGAGCAGTACTTC.

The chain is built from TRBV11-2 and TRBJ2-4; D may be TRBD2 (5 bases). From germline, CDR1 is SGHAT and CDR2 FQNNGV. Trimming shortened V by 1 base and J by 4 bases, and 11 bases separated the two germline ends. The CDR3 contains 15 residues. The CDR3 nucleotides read TGTGCCAGCAGCTTAGGGACTTCCTTAAAAAACATTCAGTACTTC. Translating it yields CASSLGTSLKNIQYF.

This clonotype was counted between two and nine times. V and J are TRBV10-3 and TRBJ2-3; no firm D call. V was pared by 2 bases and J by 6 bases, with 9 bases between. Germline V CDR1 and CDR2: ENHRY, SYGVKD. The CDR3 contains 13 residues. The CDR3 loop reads CAISEPIADTQYF. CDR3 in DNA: TGTGCCATCAGTGAGCCTATTGCCGATACGCAGTATTTT.

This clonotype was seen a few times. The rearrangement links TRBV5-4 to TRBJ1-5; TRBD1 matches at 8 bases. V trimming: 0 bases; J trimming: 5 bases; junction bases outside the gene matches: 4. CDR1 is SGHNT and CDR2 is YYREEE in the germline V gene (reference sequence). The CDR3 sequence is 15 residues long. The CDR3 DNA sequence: TGTGCCAGCAGCTTGGCTGGACAGGGCGATCAGCCCCAGCATTTT. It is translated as CASSLAGQGDQPQHF.

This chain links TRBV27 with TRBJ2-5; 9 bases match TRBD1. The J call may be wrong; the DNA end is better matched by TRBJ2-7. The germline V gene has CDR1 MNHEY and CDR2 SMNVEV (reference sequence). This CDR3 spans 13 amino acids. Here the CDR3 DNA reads TGTGCCAGCACCTCCCCGACAGGGGGCGAGCAGTACTTC. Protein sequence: CASTSPTGGEQYF.

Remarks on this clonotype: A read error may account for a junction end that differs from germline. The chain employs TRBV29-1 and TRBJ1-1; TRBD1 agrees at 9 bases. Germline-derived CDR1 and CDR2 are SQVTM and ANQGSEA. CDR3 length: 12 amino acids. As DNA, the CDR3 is TGCAACGTTGACAGGGGGGGATATGAAGCTTTCTTT. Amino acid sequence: CNVDRGGYEAFF. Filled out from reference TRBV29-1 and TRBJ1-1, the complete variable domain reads SAVISQKPSRDICQRGTSLTIQCQVDSQVTMMFWYRQQPGQSLTLIATANQGSEATYESGFVIDKFPISRPNLTFSTLTVSNMSPEDSSIYLCNVDRGGYEAFFGQGTRLTVV.

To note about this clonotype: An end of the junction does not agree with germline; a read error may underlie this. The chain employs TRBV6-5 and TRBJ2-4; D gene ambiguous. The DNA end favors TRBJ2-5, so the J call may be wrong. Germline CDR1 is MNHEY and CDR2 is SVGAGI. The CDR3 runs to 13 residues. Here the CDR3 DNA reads TGTGCCAGCAGTGACTCGGGTGGAGAGACCCAGTACTTC. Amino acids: CASSDSGGETQYF.

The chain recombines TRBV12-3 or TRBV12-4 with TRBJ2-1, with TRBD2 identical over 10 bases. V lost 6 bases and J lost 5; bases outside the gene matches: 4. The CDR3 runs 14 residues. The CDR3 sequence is CASSASGGHNEQFF. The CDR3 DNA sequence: TGTGCCAGCAGCGCTAGCGGGGGACACAATGAGCAGTTCTTC.

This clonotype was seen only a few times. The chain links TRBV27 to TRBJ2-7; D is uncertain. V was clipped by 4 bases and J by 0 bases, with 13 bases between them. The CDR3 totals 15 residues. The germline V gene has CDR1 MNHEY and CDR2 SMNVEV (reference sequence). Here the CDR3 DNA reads TGTGCCAGCAGTTCATATGGCGGCAGCTCCTACGAGCAGTACTTC. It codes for CASSSYGGSSYEQYF.

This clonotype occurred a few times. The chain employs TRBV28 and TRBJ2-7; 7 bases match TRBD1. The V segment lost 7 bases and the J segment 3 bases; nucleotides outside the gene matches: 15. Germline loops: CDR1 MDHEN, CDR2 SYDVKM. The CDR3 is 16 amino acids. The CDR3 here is CASKKGRGQNLYEQYF. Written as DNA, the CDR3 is TGTGCCAGCAAGAAAGGACGGGGACAGAACCTCTACGAGCAGTACTTC.

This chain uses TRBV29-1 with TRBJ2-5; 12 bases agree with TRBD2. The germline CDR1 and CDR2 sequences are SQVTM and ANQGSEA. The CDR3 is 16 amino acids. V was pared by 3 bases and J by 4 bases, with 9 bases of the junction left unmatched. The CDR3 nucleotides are TGCAGCGTTGATGCTAGCGGGGGGGCCCGGGGAGAGACCCAGTACTTC. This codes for CSVDASGGARGETQYF.

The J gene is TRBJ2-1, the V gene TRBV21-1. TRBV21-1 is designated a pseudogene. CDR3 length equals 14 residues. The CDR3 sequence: CASSKDKGYNEQFF. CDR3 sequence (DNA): TGTGCCAGCAGCAAAGATAAAGGTTACAATGAGCAGTTCTTC.

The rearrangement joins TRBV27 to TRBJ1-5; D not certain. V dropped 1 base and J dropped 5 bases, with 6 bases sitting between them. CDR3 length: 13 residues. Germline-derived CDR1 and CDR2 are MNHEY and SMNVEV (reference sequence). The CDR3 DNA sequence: TGTGCCAGCAGTTTATTTATGGATCAGCCCCAGCATTTT. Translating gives CASSLFMDQPQHF.

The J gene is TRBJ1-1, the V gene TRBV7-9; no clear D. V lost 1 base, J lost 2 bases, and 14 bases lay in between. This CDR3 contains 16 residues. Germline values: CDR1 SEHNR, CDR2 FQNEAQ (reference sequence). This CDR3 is CASSLGFIAGNTEAFF. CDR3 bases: TGTGCCAGCAGCTTAGGATTCATCGCAGGAAACACTGAAGCTTTCTTT.

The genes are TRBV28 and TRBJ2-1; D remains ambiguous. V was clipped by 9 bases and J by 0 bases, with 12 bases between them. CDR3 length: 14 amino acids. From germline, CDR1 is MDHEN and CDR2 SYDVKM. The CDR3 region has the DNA TGTGCCAGTAATCCGGGCTCCTCCTACAATGAGCAGTTCTTC. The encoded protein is CASNPGSSYNEQFF.

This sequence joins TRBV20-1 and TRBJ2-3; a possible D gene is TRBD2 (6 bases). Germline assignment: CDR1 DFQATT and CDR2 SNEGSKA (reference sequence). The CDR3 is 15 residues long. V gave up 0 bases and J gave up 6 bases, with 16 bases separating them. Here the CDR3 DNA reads TGCAGTGCTAGAGATCCGGGCGGGACTCTGGATACGCAGTATTTT. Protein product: CSARDPGGTLDTQYF.

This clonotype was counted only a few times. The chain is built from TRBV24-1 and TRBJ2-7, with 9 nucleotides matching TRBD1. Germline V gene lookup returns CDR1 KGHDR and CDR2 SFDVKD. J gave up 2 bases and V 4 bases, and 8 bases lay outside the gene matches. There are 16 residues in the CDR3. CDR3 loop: CATSELTGGRTYEQYF. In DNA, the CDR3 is TGTGCCACCAGTGAACTAACAGGGGGCAGAACCTACGAGCAGTACTTC.

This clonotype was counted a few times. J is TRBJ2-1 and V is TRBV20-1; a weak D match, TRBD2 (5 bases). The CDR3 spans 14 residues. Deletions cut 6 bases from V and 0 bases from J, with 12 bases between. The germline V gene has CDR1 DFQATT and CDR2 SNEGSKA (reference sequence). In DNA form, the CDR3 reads TGCAGTGCCCGGGGTGGGTTCTCCTACAATGAGCAGTTCTTC. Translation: CSARGGFSYNEQFF.

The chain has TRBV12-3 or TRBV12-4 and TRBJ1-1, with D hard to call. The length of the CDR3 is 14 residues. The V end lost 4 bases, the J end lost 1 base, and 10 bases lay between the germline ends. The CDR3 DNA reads TGTGCCAGCAGTTCTGTCAGGAGGAACACTGAAGCTTTCTTT. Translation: CASSSVRRNTEAFF.

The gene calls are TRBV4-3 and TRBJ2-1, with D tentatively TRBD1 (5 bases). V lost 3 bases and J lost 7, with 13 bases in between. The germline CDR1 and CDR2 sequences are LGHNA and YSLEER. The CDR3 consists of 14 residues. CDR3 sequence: CASSQLKGRNEQFF. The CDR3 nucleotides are TGCGCCAGCAGCCAGTTAAAGGGGCGGAATGAGCAGTTCTTC.

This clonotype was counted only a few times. CDR3 sequence reads: CSADHRPSSTDTQYF. CDR3 in DNA: TGCAGTGCCGACCACAGGCCTTCTAGCACAGATACGCAGTATTTT. The chain recombines TRBV20-1 with TRBJ2-3; perhaps TRBD1 as D (5 bases). CDR3 length: 15 residues. Germline V gene sequence: CDR1 DFQATT, CDR2 SNEGSKA (reference sequence). Trimming took off 6 bases at V and 0 bases at J, with 16 bases between the two ends.